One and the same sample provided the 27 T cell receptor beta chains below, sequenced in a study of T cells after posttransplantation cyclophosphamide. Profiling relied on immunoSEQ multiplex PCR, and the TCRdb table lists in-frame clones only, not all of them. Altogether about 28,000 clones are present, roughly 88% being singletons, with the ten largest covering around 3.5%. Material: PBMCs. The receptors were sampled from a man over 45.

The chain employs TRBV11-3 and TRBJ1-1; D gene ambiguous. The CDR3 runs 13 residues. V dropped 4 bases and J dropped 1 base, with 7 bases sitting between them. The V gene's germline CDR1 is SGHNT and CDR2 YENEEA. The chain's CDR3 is CASSSGRNTEAFF. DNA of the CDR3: TGTGCCAGCAGCTCAGGTAGGAACACTGAAGCTTTCTTT.

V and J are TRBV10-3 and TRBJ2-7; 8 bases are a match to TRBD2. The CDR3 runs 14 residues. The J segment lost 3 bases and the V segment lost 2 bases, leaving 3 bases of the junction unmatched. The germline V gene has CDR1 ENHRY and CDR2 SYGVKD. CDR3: CAISEVAGNYEQYF. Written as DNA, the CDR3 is TGTGCCATCAGTGAGGTAGCGGGGAACTACGAGCAGTACTTC.

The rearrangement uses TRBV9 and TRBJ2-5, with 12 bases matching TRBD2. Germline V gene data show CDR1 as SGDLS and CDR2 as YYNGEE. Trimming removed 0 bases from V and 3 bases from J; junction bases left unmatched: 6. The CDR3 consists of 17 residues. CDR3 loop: CASSVGASGRGEETQYF. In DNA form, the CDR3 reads TGTGCCAGCAGCGTAGGGGCTAGCGGGAGGGGAGAAGAGACCCAGTACTTC.

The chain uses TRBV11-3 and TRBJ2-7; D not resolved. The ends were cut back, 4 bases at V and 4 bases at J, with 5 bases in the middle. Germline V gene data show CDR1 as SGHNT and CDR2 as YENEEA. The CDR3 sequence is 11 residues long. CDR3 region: CASSSYYEQYF. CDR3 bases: TGTGCCAGCAGCTCCTATTACGAGCAGTACTTC.

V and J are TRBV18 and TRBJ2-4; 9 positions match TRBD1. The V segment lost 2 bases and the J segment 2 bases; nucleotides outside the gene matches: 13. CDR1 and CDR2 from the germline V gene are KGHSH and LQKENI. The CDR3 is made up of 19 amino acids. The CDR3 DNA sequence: TGTGCCAGCTCACCAAGTCCCGGGACAGGGAGGGGGTCCAAAAACATTCAGTACTTC. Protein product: CASSPSPGTGRGSKNIQYF.

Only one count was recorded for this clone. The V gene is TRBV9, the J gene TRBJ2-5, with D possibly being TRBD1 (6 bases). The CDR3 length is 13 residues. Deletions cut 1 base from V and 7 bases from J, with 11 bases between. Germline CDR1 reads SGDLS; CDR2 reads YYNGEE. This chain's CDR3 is CASSVTGSATQYF. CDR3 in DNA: TGTGCCAGCAGCGTAACAGGGTCCGCGACCCAGTACTTC.

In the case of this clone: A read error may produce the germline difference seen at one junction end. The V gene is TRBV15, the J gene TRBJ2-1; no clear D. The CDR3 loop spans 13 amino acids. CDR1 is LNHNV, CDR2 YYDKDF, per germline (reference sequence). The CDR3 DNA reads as TGTGCCACCGGCAGAGATTACCGGAATGAGCAGTTCTTC. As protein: CATGRDYRNEQFF.

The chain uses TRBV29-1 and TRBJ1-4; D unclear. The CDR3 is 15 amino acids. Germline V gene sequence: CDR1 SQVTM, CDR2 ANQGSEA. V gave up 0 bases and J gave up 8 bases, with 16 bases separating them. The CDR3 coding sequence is TGCAGCGTTGAAGATTGGATGAGGGAGGGAGAAAAACTGTTTTTT. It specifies CSVEDWMREGEKLFF.

The CDR3 sequence is CASSLSPPLGRGQETQYF. The CDR3 DNA is TGTGCCAGCAGTTTGTCGCCCCCTCTGGGCCGGGGGCAAGAGACCCAGTACTTC. The gene calls are TRBV28 and TRBJ2-5, with D possibly TRBD2 on 6 matching bases. Germline lookup yields CDR1 MDHEN and CDR2 SYDVKM. With 3 bases removed from V and 2 bases from J, the gap between germline ends came to 22 bases. The CDR3 spans 18 residues.

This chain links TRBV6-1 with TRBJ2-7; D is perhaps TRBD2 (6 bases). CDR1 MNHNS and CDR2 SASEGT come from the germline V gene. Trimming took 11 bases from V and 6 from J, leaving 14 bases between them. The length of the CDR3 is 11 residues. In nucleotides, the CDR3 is TGTGCCTTCCGGGCGGGGCTCGAGCAGTACTTC. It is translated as CAFRAGLEQYF.

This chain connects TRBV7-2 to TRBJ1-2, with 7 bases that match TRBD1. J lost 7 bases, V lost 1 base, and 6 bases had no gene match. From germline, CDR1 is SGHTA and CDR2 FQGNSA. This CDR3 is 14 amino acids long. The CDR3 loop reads CASSLGGTAIGYTF. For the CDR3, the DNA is TGTGCCAGCAGCTTAGGGGGGACAGCGATTGGCTACACCTTC.

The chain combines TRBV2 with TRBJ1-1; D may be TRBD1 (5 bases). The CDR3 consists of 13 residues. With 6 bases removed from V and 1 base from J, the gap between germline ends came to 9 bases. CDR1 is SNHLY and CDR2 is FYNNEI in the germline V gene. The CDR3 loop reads CASRVQGNTEAFF. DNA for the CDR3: TGTGCCAGCAGGGTCCAGGGGAACACTGAAGCTTTCTTT. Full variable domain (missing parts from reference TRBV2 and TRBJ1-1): EPEVTQTPSHQVTQMGQEVILRCVPISNHLYFYWYRQILGQKVEFLVSFYNNEISEKSEIFDDQFSVERPDGSNFTLKIRSTKLEDSAMYFCASRVQGNTEAFFGQGTRLTVV.

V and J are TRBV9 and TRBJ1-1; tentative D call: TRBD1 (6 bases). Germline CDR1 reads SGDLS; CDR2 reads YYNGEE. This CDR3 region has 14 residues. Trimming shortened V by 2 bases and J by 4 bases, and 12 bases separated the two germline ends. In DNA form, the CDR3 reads TGTGCCAGCAGCGTCCGGGGGGCAGGCACTGAAGCTTTCTTT. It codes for CASSVRGAGTEAFF.

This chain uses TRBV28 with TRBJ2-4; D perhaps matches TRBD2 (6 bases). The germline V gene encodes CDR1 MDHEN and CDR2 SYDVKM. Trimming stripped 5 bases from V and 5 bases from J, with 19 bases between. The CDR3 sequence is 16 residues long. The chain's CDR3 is CASSPRGWAFQNIQYF. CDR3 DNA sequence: TGTGCCAGCAGTCCCCGGGGGTGGGCGTTTCAAAACATTCAGTACTTC.

CDR3 protein: CSGLNRETQYF. For the CDR3, the DNA is TGCAGTGGTTTAAATCGAGAGACCCAGTACTTC. J is TRBJ2-5 and V is TRBV20-1; D not resolved. The CDR3 is made up of 11 amino acids. The germline V gene has CDR1 DFQATT and CDR2 SNEGSKA (reference sequence). V was shortened by 7 bases and J by 4 bases, with 10 bases between the two germline ends.

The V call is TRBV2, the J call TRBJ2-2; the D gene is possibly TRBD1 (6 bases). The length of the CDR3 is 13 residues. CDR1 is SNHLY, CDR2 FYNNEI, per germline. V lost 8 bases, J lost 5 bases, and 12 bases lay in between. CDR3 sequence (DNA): TGTGCCAGCGGGGCAGGGACAACCGGGGAGCTGTTTTTT. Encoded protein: CASGAGTTGELFF. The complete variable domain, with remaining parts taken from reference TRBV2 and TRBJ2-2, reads EPEVTQTPSHQVTQMGQEVILRCVPISNHLYFYWYRQILGQKVEFLVSFYNNEISEKSEIFDDQFSVERPDGSNFTLKIRSTKLEDSAMYFCASGAGTTGELFFGEGSRLTVL.

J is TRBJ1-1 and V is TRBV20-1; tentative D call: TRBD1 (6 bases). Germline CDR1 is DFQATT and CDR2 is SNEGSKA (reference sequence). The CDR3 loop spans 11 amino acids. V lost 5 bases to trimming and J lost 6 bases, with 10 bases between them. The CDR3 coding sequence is TGCAGTGCTCTCAGGGGTTCTGAAGCTTTCTTT. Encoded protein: CSALRGSEAFF.

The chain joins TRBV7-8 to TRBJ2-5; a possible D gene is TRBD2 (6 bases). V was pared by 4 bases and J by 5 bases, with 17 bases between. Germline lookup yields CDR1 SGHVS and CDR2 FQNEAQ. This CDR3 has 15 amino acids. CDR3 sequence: CASSYMWRGGETQYF. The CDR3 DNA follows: TGTGCCAGCAGCTACATGTGGAGGGGCGGGGAGACCCAGTACTTC.

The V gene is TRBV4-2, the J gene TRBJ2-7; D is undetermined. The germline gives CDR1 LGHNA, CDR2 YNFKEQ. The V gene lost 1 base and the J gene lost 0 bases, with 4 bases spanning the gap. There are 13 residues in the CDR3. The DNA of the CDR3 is TGTGCCAGCAGCCAAGGGCTCTCCTACGAGCAGTACTTC. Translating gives CASSQGLSYEQYF.

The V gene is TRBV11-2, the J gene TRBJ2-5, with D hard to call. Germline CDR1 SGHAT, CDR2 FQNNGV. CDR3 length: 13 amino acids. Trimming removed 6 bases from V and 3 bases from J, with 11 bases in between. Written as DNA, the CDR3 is TGTGCCAGCAGGTCTCTAGGAAAAGAGACCCAGTACTTC. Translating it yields CASRSLGKETQYF.

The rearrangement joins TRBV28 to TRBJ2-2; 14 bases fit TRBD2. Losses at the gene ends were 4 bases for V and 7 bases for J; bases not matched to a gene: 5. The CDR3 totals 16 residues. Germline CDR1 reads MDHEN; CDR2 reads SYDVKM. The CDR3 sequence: CASSSPGLAGVGELFF. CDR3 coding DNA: TGTGCCAGCAGTTCACCGGGACTAGCGGGAGTCGGGGAGCTGTTTTTT.

CDR3 residues: CASSQDRGDHEPNEKLFF. The CDR3 DNA follows: TGCGCCAGCAGCCAAGATAGGGGTGATCACGAGCCTAATGAAAAACTGTTTTTT. This chain links TRBV4-1 with TRBJ1-4; D is perhaps TRBD1 (5 bases). Per the germline V gene, CDR1 is MGHRA and CDR2 is YSYEKL. Trimming shortened V by 0 bases and J by 3 bases, and 17 bases separated the two germline ends. There are 18 residues in the CDR3.

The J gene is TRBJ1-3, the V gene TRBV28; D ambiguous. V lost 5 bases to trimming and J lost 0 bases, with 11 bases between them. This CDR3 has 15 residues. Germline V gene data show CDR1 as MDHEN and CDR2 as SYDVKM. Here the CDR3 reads CASSPPKSSGNTIYF. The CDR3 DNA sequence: TGTGCCAGCAGTCCTCCCAAGAGCTCTGGAAACACCATATATTTT.

The CDR3 DNA sequence: TGTGCCAGCAGCTTGATGCAGGCGGGGAATGAGCAGTTCTTC. This translates into CASSLMQAGNEQFF. This chain joins TRBV5-4 and TRBJ2-1; possibly TRBD2 for D (6 bases). Trimming left V 1 base short and J 7 bases short, with 12 bases between. The CDR3 is made up of 14 amino acids. The V gene's germline CDR1 is SGHNT and CDR2 YYREEE (reference sequence).

In nucleotides, the CDR3 is TGTGCCAGCAGTTCGGGCGGGGGGCGTACCTACGAGCAGTACTTC. This codes for CASSSGGGRTYEQYF. The chain is built from TRBV28 and TRBJ2-7; TRBD2 aligns across 8 bases. J lost 2 bases, V lost 4 bases, and 7 bases had no gene match. Germline V gene lookup returns CDR1 MDHEN and CDR2 SYDVKM. This CDR3 spans 15 amino acids.

CDR3 region: CASSQETGIGLGYTF. The CDR3 DNA follows: TGTGCCAGCAGCCAAGAGACAGGGATCGGATTAGGCTACACCTTC. V and J are TRBV4-2 and TRBJ1-2; 7 bases match TRBD1. CDR1 LGHNA and CDR2 YNFKEQ come from the germline V gene. J was trimmed by 8 bases and V by 0 bases; bases with no gene match: 9. The CDR3 covers 15 residues.

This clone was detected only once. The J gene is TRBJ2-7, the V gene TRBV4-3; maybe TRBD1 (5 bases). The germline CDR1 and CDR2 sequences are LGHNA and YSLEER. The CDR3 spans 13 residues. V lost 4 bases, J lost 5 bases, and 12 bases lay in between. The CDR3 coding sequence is TGCGCCAGCAGCCTCCAGGGTTCGAACGAGCAGTACTTC. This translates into CASSLQGSNEQYF.